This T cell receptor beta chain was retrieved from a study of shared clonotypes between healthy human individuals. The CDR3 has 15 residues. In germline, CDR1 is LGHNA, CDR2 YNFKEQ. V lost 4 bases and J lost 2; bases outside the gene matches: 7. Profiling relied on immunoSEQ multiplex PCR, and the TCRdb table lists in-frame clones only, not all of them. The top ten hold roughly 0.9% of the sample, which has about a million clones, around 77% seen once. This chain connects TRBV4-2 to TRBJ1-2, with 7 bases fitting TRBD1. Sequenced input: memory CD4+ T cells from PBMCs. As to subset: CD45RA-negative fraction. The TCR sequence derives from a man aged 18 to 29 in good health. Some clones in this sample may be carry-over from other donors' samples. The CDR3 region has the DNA TGTGCCAGCAGCCGAGAAGGGACAGACAACTATGGCTACACCTTC. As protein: CASSREGTDNYGYTF.